Shown below are 8 T cell receptor beta chains from a single sample sequenced in a study of CD8 T cells in ankylosing spondylitis. Study observations and caveats: Seemingly characteristic of ankylosing spondylitis blood was a TCR beta motif consisting of 7 or 8 highly homologous variants.

No antigens are known for them. In TCRdb, the 5' RACE reads were re-called with MiXCR into one record per CDR3 protein. The sample holds fewer than 650,000 distinct CDR3 sequences, roughly 12% seen once. The source material was blood, either unsorted or a sorted T cell fraction (not recorded which). The source is a male donor with ankylosing spondylitis.

The chain joins TRBV12-3 or TRBV12-4 to TRBJ2-1; either TRBD1 or TRBD2 may fit D (5 bases each). This CDR3 contains 13 residues. V was pared by 0 bases and J by 14 bases, with 14 bases between. The chain's CDR3 is CASSLALRDQEFF. The CDR3 region has the DNA TGTGCCAGCAGTTTAGCGCTCAGGGACCAGGAGTTCTTC.

This rearrangement joins TRBV25-1 to TRBJ2-1; the match to TRBD1 covers 10 bases. The CDR3 loop spans 20 amino acids. The V and J ends lost 3 bases and 7 bases, in that order; junction bases with no gene match: 21. Germline-derived CDR1 and CDR2 are MGHDK and SYGVNS. CDR3 region: CASSDAGTGEGSGNWNEQFF. DNA of the CDR3: TGTGCCAGCAGTGATGCCGGGACAGGGGAGGGTAGCGGGAATTGGAATGAGCAGTTCTTC.

This clonotype showed up just a few times. The chain uses TRBV3-1 and TRBJ1-6; D ambiguous. CDR3 length: 18 amino acids. CDR1 is LGHDT, CDR2 YNNKEL, per germline (reference sequence). Trimming took 3 bases from V and 9 from J, leaving 24 bases between them. The CDR3 spells CASSQVPLRRGRSSPLHF. The CDR3 nucleotides read TGTGCCAGCAGCCAGGTCCCCCTTAGGCGCGGGAGGAGTTCACCCCTCCACTTT.

This sequence joins TRBV5-1 and TRBJ2-3, with 9 bases that match TRBD2. With 3 bases clipped from V and 4 bases from J, the junction kept 12 bases outside the gene matches. Germline V gene lookup returns CDR1 SGHRS and CDR2 YFSETQ. This CDR3 has 17 amino acids. The CDR3: CASSWGGSGSRPDTQYF. CDR3 nucleotide sequence: TGCGCCAGCAGCTGGGGCGGTAGCGGGAGTCGCCCAGATACGCAGTATTTT.

The chain is built from TRBV5-1 and TRBJ2-7, with 12 positions matching TRBD2. Germline V gene data show CDR1 as SGHRS and CDR2 as YFSETQ. V gave up 0 bases and J gave up 6 bases; unmatched junction bases: 7. This CDR3 has 16 residues. The CDR3 here is CASSLGTSGIGSEQYV. CDR3 nucleotides: TGCGCCAGCAGCTTGGGGACTAGCGGGATAGGTAGCGAGCAGTACGTC.

This clonotype has only a few counts. The V gene is TRBV12-3 or TRBV12-4, the J gene TRBJ2-5; D possibly corresponds to TRBD1 (5 bases). This CDR3 comprises 12 residues. V was shortened by 0 bases and J by 7 bases, with 6 bases between the two germline ends. The CDR3 DNA reads as TGTGCCAGCAGTTTAGCCAGGGCGACCCAGTACTTC. The encoded protein is CASSLARATQYF.

V gene TRBV6-5 combines with J gene TRBJ2-2; D is possibly TRBD1 (5 bases). The CDR3 has 12 residues. Germline lookup yields CDR1 MNHEY and CDR2 SVGAGI. With 5 bases removed from V and 7 bases from J, the gap between germline ends came to 8 bases. In DNA form, the CDR3 reads TGTGCCAGCAGTAGACAGCTCGGGGAGCTGTTTTTT. As protein: CASSRQLGELFF.

This clonotype was recorded at least ten times. CDR3 loop: CSVVGGGTNSGNTIYF. CDR3 nucleotide sequence: TGCAGCGTTGTCGGAGGTGGGACTAACTCTGGAAACACCATATATTTT. The rearrangement uses TRBV29-1 and TRBJ1-3, with D possibly being TRBD1 (5 bases). The V and J ends lost 4 bases and 0 bases respectively, with 16 bases between them. This CDR3 comprises 16 residues. Germline CDR1 and CDR2: SQVTM and ANQGSEA.